This T cell receptor (beta chain) stems from a study of T cell responses to AZD1222 COVID-19 vaccine. Study observations and caveats: Baseline seropositivity characterized only six AZD1222 recipients. Most donors were white British, females outnumbered males, and clonal diversity was possibly underestimated. Among vaccine-associated CD4 TCRs, coverage spanned spike, with dominance at 160-218 and 743-854.

Comment on this clone: The antigen remains undetermined.

Assay: immunoSEQ multiplex PCR; the TCRdb copy retains only in-frame clones and omits some. Of 90,000 or so clones listed, around 85% are singletons. The J segment lost 0 bases and the V segment lost 4 bases, leaving 3 bases of the junction unmatched. CDR3 length: 17 amino acids. Germline CDR1 reads MGHRA; CDR2 reads YSYEKL. Sequencing was performed on peripheral blood, taken on day 0 of AZD1222 vaccination. The source is an adult in good health. V gene TRBV4-1 combines with J gene TRBJ2-5, with TRBD2 identical over 15 bases. CDR3 loop: CASSPRTSGRDQETQYF. For the CDR3, the DNA is TGCGCCAGCAGCCCCCGGACTAGCGGGAGGGACCAAGAGACCCAGTACTTC.